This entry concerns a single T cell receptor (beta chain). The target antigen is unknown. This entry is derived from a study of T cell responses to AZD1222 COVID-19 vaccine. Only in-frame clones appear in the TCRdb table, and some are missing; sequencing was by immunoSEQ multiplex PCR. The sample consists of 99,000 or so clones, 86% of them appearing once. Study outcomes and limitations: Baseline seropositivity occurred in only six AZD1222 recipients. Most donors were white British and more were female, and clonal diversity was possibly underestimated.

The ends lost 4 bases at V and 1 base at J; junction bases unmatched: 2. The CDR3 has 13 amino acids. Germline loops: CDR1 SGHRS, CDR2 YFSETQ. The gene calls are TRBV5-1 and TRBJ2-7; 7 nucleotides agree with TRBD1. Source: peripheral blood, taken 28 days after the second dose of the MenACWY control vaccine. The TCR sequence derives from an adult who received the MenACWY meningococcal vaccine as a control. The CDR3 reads CASSRDRSYEQYF. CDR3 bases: TGCGCCAGCAGCCGGGACAGATCCTACGAGCAGTACTTC.